Listed below are T cell receptor beta chains from one sample, sequenced in a study of PD-1 blockade in classical Hodgkin lymphoma. Sequencing was performed with immunoSEQ multiplex PCR; in TCRdb, only in-frame clones are kept and a portion is missing. Among some 90,000 clones listed, over 80% were seen once. The material sequenced was peripheral blood mononuclear cells (PBMCs), taken before the fourth cycle of nivolumab. The receptors come from a human donor with classical Hodgkin lymphoma. The CDR3 runs from the conserved cysteine through the conserved F or W. The D gene is left open where the match is weak. Rows may omit the clone size; those that give it use once, few, many or a size class.

CDR3aa	CDR3nt	abundance	d_gene	v_gene	j_gene
CASSSPRGLSYNEQFF	TGTGCCAGCAGTTCCCCGAGGGGCCTCTCCTACAATGAGCAGTTCTTC	.	.	TRBV28	TRBJ2-1
CASSLTSGGGELFF	TGTGCCAGCAGCCTCACCTCGGGTGGCGGGGAGCTGTTTTTT	.	.	TRBV14	TRBJ2-2
CATSRESAGQGAGEQYF	TGTGCCACCAGCAGAGAATCGGCGGGGCAGGGGGCGGGGGAGCAGTACTTC	.	TRBD1	TRBV15	TRBJ2-7
CASSSGTGRQPQHF	TGTGCCAGCAGCTCCGGGACAGGGCGTCAGCCCCAGCATTTT	.	TRBD1	TRBV5-6	TRBJ1-5
CASSYPNQPQHF	TGTGCCAGCAGTTACCCCAATCAGCCCCAGCATTTT	.	.	TRBV27	TRBJ1-5
CASSPGETYIQYF	TGTGCCAGCTCACCAGGGGAGACGTACATTCAGTACTTC	once	.	TRBV18	TRBJ2-4
CASTRILAVSYEQYF	TGTGCCAGCACCCGGATACTAGCGGTTTCCTACGAGCAGTACTTC	.	TRBD2	TRBV9	TRBJ2-7
CASSPRQGGLNTEAFF	TGCGCCAGCAGCCCCCGACAGGGAGGGTTGAACACTGAAGCTTTCTTT	.	TRBD1	TRBV5-1	TRBJ1-1
CSVVPRDRPTDTQYF	TGCAGCGTTGTTCCCCGGGACAGGCCCACAGATACGCAGTATTTT	.	TRBD1	TRBV29-1	TRBJ2-3
CASSDRRGGQEKLFF	TGCGCCAGCAGTGACCGGCGTGGGGGCCAGGAAAAACTGTTTTTT	.	.	TRBV10-2	TRBJ1-4
CATSRGRDTGSTIYF	TGTGCCACCAGCAGAGGACGGGACACCGGTAGCACCATATATTTT	once	.	TRBV15	TRBJ1-3
CASSGGPGQSTGELFF	TGTGCCAGCAGTGGCGGACCGGGACAGAGCACCGGGGAGCTGTTTTTT	.	TRBD1	TRBV6-1	TRBJ2-2
CASRFLLNQPQHF	TGTGCAAGTCGCTTTTTGCTCAATCAGCCCCAGCATTTT	few	.	TRBV12-2	TRBJ1-5
CASSSRQGVSNQPQHF	TGTGCCAGCAGTTCCCGTCAGGGGGTTAGCAATCAGCCCCAGCATTTT	.	TRBD1	TRBV28	TRBJ1-5
CARSASGRSFYEQYF	TGCGCCAGGTCGGCTAGCGGGAGATCCTTCTACGAGCAGTACTTC	.	TRBD2	TRBV10-1	TRBJ2-7
CASSSQDGKETQYF	TGTGCCAGCAGTTCCCAGGACGGAAAAGAGACCCAGTACTTC	.	.	TRBV28	TRBJ2-5
CASSRSGTGGTQPQHF	TGTGCCAGCAGCCGTTCAGGGACAGGGGGGACTCAGCCCCAGCATTTT	.	TRBD1	TRBV27	TRBJ1-5
CASSPRRTSGTGELFF	TGCGCCAGCAGCCCCCGACGGACTAGCGGCACCGGGGAGCTGTTTTTT	once	TRBD2	TRBV5-1	TRBJ2-2
CASSPRDHEAFF	TGTGCCAGTAGTCCCAGGGACCACGAAGCTTTCTTT	.	.	TRBV19	TRBJ1-1
CASSPTPSGRPYEQYF	TGCGCCAGCAGCCCGACCCCTAGCGGCCGACCCTACGAGCAGTACTTC	.	TRBD2	TRBV4-1	TRBJ2-7
CASSPQSNYGYTF	TGTGCCAGCAGCCCACAGTCTAACTATGGCTACACCTTC	.	.	TRBV7-2	TRBJ1-2
CASSQEGDATGDTQYF	TGCGCCAGCAGCCAAGAAGGGGACGCAACCGGGGATACGCAGTATTTT	.	.	TRBV4-1	TRBJ2-3
CASSLVPGLAGGIDEQFF	TGTGCCAGCAGCTTAGTGCCCGGACTAGCGGGAGGTATCGATGAGCAGTTCTTC	.	TRBD2	TRBV11-1	TRBJ2-1
CASSLRTTQETQYF	TGTGCCAGCAGCCTTCGGACAACCCAAGAGACCCAGTACTTC	.	.	TRBV21-1	TRBJ2-5
CASSLGRLGPGELFF	TGTGCCAGCAGCTTGGGGCGACTAGGGCCCGGGGAGCTGTTTTTT	.	.	TRBV7-2	TRBJ2-2
CASSLGTGGKEAFF	TGTGCCAGCAGTTTAGGGACAGGTGGAAAGGAAGCTTTCTTT	.	TRBD1	TRBV28	TRBJ1-1
CASSPTVNTGELFF	TGTGCCAGCAGCCCCACAGTGAACACCGGGGAGCTGTTTTTT	.	.	TRBV7-7	TRBJ2-2
CASSPGLASYEQYF	TGTGCCAGCAGCCCTGGACTAGCGAGCTACGAGCAGTACTTC	.	TRBD2	TRBV7-9	TRBJ2-7
CASSVSGSYSEQFF	TGTGCCAGCAGTGTTAGCGGGAGTTACAGTGAGCAGTTCTTC	.	TRBD2	TRBV6-4	TRBJ2-1
CASSHGQGPYNEQFF	TGCGCCAGCAGCCACGGACAGGGACCCTACAATGAGCAGTTCTTC	.	TRBD1	TRBV4-1	TRBJ2-1
CASSAQGGGLSNEQFF	TGTGCCAGCAGTGCCCAGGGTGGGGGGTTATCGAATGAGCAGTTCTTC	few	.	TRBV6-4	TRBJ2-1
CASSAQAGEFSYEQYF	TGTGCCAGCAGCGCCCAAGCGGGAGAGTTCTCCTACGAGCAGTACTTC	.	TRBD2	TRBV9	TRBJ2-7
CASSSVADTQYF	TGTGCCAGTAGTAGCGTAGCAGATACGCAGTATTTT	.	.	TRBV19	TRBJ2-3
CASSLLAGPSTDTQYF	TGTGCCAGCAGCTTATTGGCGGGACCTAGCACAGATACGCAGTATTTT	.	.	TRBV11-2	TRBJ2-3
CASIGQLQETQYF	TGTGCCAGCATTGGACAGCTCCAAGAGACCCAGTACTTC	many	.	TRBV6-1	TRBJ2-5
CASSLLLNSLEKLFF	TGCGCCAGCAGCCTACTGTTGAATTCTTTGGAAAAACTGTTTTTT	.	.	TRBV4-3	TRBJ1-4
CASSPTPGSLSGEQYF	TGCGCCAGCAGCCCCACTCCGGGGTCACTTTCGGGCGAGCAGTACTTC	.	.	TRBV4-3	TRBJ2-7
CASSLGTGFEAFF	TGCGCCAGCAGCCTGGGGACGGGATTTGAAGCTTTCTTT	.	.	TRBV5-1	TRBJ1-1
CASSQSGIYEQYF	TGTGCCAGCAGCCAAAGCGGGATCTACGAGCAGTACTTC	once	TRBD2	TRBV14	TRBJ2-7
CASSQGTGFGETQYF	TGCGCCAGCAGCCAAGGGACAGGGTTCGGTGAGACCCAGTACTTC	.	TRBD1	TRBV4-1	TRBJ2-5